The entry that follows covers one T cell receptor (beta chain) sequence. Its specificity is not known. The CDR3 totals 16 residues. The germline gives CDR1 MNHEY, CDR2 SMNVEV (reference sequence). V lost 3 bases and J lost 1, with 16 bases in between. The data were taken from a study of cytomegalovirus exposure and HLA in healthy donors. Primers included in the PCR were 60 Vbeta and 13 Jbeta primers. Sequencing used immunoSEQ multiplex PCR; TCRdb keeps in-frame clones, though not all of them. This sample has some 120,000 clones, with around three quarters found just once. Study results and caveats: Earlier analysis looked at TCR beta V segments, and most were productive about 90% or about 30% of the time. Follow-up analysis found HLA locus-dependent TCR association rates, highest for DRB1 and lowest for HLA-C. A later analysis, which compared TCR beta chains of equal frequency, found the HLA-associated ones more clonally expanded.

The TCR sequence derives from a woman aged 45-59 years in good health and CMV-seronegative. The rearrangement joins TRBV27 to TRBJ2-7, with D maybe TRBD1 (6 bases). The sample comprised PBMCs. CDR3 coding DNA: TGTGCCAGCAGTTTGGGTCCGGGACAAGGGTCCTACGAGCAGTACTTC. It specifies CASSLGPGQGSYEQYF.